This T cell receptor (beta chain) was identified during a study of cytomegalovirus exposure and HLA in healthy donors. The PCR used 60 Vbeta and 13 Jbeta primers. Libraries were prepared by immunoSEQ multiplex PCR; TCRdb keeps only in-frame clonotypes and omits some of them. The sample shows about 70,000 clones, and roughly 2.4% sits with its ten largest clones. The receptor comes from a female donor in good health and CMV-seropositive. The sequenced sample was PBMCs.

The CDR3 protein is CASSLEGGTYNEQFF. As DNA, the CDR3 is TGTGCCAGCAGCTTAGAGGGCGGGACTTACAATGAGCAGTTCTTC. The V and J genes are TRBV7-6 and TRBJ2-1; the D gene is possibly TRBD2 (6 bases). Trimming took 1 base from V and 4 from J, leaving 11 bases between them. Germline V gene sequence: CDR1 SGHVS, CDR2 FNYEAQ. This CDR3 is built from 15 residues.